These T cell receptor beta chains were read from a single sample in a study of cytomegalovirus exposure and HLA in healthy donors. Sequencing was performed with immunoSEQ multiplex PCR; in TCRdb, only in-frame clones are kept and a portion is missing. This sample's clone table lists approximately 200,000 clones. Material for sequencing was PBMCs. Every receptor here comes from a boy under 18 in good health and CMV-seronegative. Each CDR3 is given with its conserved first and last residue. A D gene is named only where the DNA matches it firmly.

V,D,J,DNA,CDR3
TRBV9,TRBD2,TRBJ2-1,TGTGCCAGCAGCGTAGAGGATGGCGGGAGGTCCTACAATGAGCAGTTCTTC,CASSVEDGGRSYNEQFF
TRBV19,TRBD2,TRBJ2-3,TGCGCCAGTAGTAGGGACTACTCCGGAGATACGCAGTATTTT,CASSRDYSGDTQYF
TRBV6-1,.,TRBJ2-7,TGTGCCACCAACTGGGGCAGCCACAATACCTACGAGCAGTACTTC,CATNWGSHNTYEQYF
TRBV9,TRBD2,TRBJ2-3,TGTGCCAGCAGCGCCCGGGACTACACAAGGGGAGATACGCAGTATTTT,CASSARDYTRGDTQYF
TRBV7-3,.,TRBJ1-5,TGTGCCAGCAGCTCCGGCGGCGGGGGCGAGCTTAGCAATCAGCCCCAGCATTTT,CASSSGGGGELSNQPQHF
TRBV18,.,TRBJ1-4,TGTGCCAGCTCTTATTCTAATGAAAAACTGTTTTTT,CASSYSNEKLFF
TRBV30,TRBD1,TRBJ1-1,TGTGCCTGGAGATACTCTGGGACAGGGGCCACTGAAGCTTTCTTT,CAWRYSGTGATEAFF
TRBV6-1,.,TRBJ2-2,TGTGCCACCAAGGGAGTTACTGTGAACACCGGGGAGCTGTTTTTT,CATKGVTVNTGELFF
TRBV2,TRBD2,TRBJ2-7,TGTGCCAGCAGGGCCGGGACTAGCAGCTACGAGCAGTACTTC,CASRAGTSSYEQYF
TRBV6-4,.,TRBJ2-3,TGTGCCAGCAGAGCGACCCTTTGGGCAGATACGCAGTATTTT,CASRATLWADTQYF
TRBV5-1,.,TRBJ1-1,TGCGCCAGCAGCTTGGACGGCAGGGCAATGAACACTGAAGCTTTCTTT,CASSLDGRAMNTEAFF
TRBV11-2,.,TRBJ1-1,TGTGCCAGCAGCTTAGCTTCCCCCGGACAGCTTCACACTGAAGCTTTCTTT,CASSLASPGQLHTEAFF
TRBV6-1,.,TRBJ1-2,TGTGCCAGCAGAAAACGTGGGGAGGCCTATGGCTACACCTTC,CASRKRGEAYGYTF
TRBV5-1,TRBD1,TRBJ2-7,TGCGCCAGCGCTCGGGACGGGACAGGGGGCTTCTACGAGCAGTACTTC,CASARDGTGGFYEQYF
TRBV5-5,.,TRBJ1-3,TGTGCCAGCAGCTTGGGACAGGGAAACACCATATATTTT,CASSLGQGNTIYF
TRBV7-8,.,TRBJ1-5,TGTGCCAGCAGCTTAGACCACTATAGCAATCAGCCCCAGCATTTT,CASSLDHYSNQPQHF
TRBV14,TRBD1,TRBJ2-5,TGTGCCAGCAGCCAAGATCTCGCAGGGGGCGTGGAGACCCAGTACTTC,CASSQDLAGGVETQYF
TRBV2,TRBD1,TRBJ1-5,TGTGCTGAGGGGGCCTATAGCAATCAGCCCCAGCATTTT,CAEGAYSNQPQHF
TRBV9,TRBD1,TRBJ1-1,TGTGCCAGCAGCACTCCGGGACAGGGAATGAACACTGAAGCTTTCTTT,CASSTPGQGMNTEAFF
TRBV5-6,.,TRBJ1-1,TGTGCCAGCAGCTTGGTGGGGGAGGGCACTGAAGCTTTCTTT,CASSLVGEGTEAFF
TRBV5-8,.,TRBJ1-5,TGTGCCAGCCGACGGGGGTTTTGGCAGCCCCAGCATTTT,CASRRGFWQPQHF
TRBV7-6,.,TRBJ1-5,TGTGCCAGCAGCTTGGGCCCCACCCCCAATCAGCCCCAGCATTTT,CASSLGPTPNQPQHF
TRBV6-1,.,TRBJ1-2,TGTGCCAGCAGTGCCCCGGTGGGCTACACCTTC,CASSAPVGYTF
TRBV15,.,TRBJ2-7,TGTGCCACCAGCACCATCGGGGACGAGCAGTACTTC,CATSTIGDEQYF
TRBV5-1,.,TRBJ1-6,TGCGCCAGCAGCTCTACAGATAATTCACCCCTCCACTTT,CASSSTDNSPLHF
TRBV7-8,TRBD1,TRBJ1-1,TGTGCCAGCAGCTTAGTAGCCGGGACAGGGGGCAAAAACACTGAAGCTTTCTTT,CASSLVAGTGGKNTEAFF
TRBV15,.,TRBJ2-1,TGTGCCACCGGAGGCCGGGGGTACAATGAGCAGTTCTTC,CATGGRGYNEQFF
TRBV4-3,.,TRBJ2-3,TGCGCCAGCAGTCCTACAGGCACAGATACGCAGTATTTT,CASSPTGTDTQYF
TRBV4-2,TRBD2,TRBJ2-5,TGTGCCAGCAGCCAAGATCGGGGCGGGGGGGCCGGTGAGACCCAGTACTTC,CASSQDRGGGAGETQYF
TRBV5-1,TRBD1,TRBJ1-4,TGCGCCAGCAGCATTTCGACAGGGGGCAGTGAAAAACTGTTTTTT,CASSISTGGSEKLFF
TRBV6-6,TRBD1,TRBJ2-7,TGTGCCAGCAGCCCTCGGGACAGGGAGTTTGGCGAGCAGTACTTC,CASSPRDREFGEQYF
TRBV27,.,TRBJ1-5,TGTGCCAGCAGACCCCGGAGCCCCGATCAGCCCCAGCATTTT,CASRPRSPDQPQHF
TRBV27,TRBD1,TRBJ1-2,TGTGCCAGCAGTAGCACAGGGGCCTATGGCTACACCTTC,CASSSTGAYGYTF
TRBV7-8,.,TRBJ1-2,TGTGCCAGCAGCCGACAAAGAGACAAGGGGAATGGCTACACCTTC,CASSRQRDKGNGYTF
TRBV6-5,TRBD1,TRBJ2-1,TGTGCCAGCAGTGACAGGGTTGAGCAGTTCTTC,CASSDRVEQFF
TRBV5-1,TRBD2,TRBJ2-7,TGCGCCAGCAGCTTGTTCCGGGGGGACGAGCAGTACTTC,CASSLFRGDEQYF
TRBV18,.,TRBJ2-5,TGTGCCAGCTCACCACCGCTTCCGGAGGGGTCTAAAGAGACCCAGTACTTC,CASSPPLPEGSKETQYF
TRBV30,.,TRBJ2-1,TGTGCCTGGAGTTCACCAGGGGTGAGGTCCTACAATGAGCAGTTCTTC,CAWSSPGVRSYNEQFF
TRBV11-2,TRBD1,TRBJ2-7,TGTGCCAGCAGCTTAGCAGGGGGCGCGTACGAGCAGTACTTC,CASSLAGGAYEQYF
TRBV7-8,.,TRBJ2-5,TGTGCCAGCAGCACGAGCGTACCGACCATCGCGGAGACCCAGTACTTC,CASSTSVPTIAETQYF